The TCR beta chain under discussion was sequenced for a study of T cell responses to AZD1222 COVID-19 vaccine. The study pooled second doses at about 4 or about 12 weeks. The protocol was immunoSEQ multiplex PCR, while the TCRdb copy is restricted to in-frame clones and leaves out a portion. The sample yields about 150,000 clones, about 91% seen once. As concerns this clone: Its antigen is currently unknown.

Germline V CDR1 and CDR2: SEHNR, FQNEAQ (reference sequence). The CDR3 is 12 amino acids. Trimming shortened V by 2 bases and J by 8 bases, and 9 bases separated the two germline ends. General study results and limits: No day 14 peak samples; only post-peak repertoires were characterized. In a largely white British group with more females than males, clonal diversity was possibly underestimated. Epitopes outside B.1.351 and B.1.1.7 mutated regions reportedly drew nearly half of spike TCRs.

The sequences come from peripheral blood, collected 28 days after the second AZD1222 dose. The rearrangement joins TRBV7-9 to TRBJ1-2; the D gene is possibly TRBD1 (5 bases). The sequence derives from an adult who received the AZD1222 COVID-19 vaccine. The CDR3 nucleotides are TGTGCCAGCAGCTTACTAGGGGTGGGCTACACCTTC. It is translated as CASSLLGVGYTF.